The clone carrying this TCR beta chain came up many times. What it binds is unknown. Amplification from RNA transcripts yielded the TCR beta CDR3 regions. Investigators did first-round RT-PCR with HTBI primers, then second-round multiplex PCR. TCRdb redid the calling of the multiplex PCR reads with MiXCR, one entry per CDR3 protein. This table holds more than 15,000 distinct CDR3 sequences, 46% found once. Stable hyperthyroidism denotes an absence of ophthalmopathy throughout 18 months of follow-up. Uncontrolled infections, pregnancy, lactation or other autoimmune diseases led to patient exclusion. The source of the sample is a study of Graves' ophthalmopathy and Graves' hyperthyroidism. Notes on the study in general: Ophthalmopathy and stable hyperthyroidism were discriminated by a 13-signature model, with about 90% sensitivity and 70% to 84% specificity.

The CDR3 spans 13 residues. V lost 3 bases, J lost 6 bases, and 12 bases lay in between. Germline lookup yields CDR1 DFQATT and CDR2 SNEGSKA (reference sequence). The TCR was taken from a woman aged 40 to 50 with stable Graves' hyperthyroidism. The gene calls are TRBV20-1 and TRBJ2-1; the D is unclear. The sample comprised peripheral blood. The CDR3 loop reads CSARGTHVNEQFF. The DNA for the CDR3 is TGCAGTGCTAGGGGCACCCATGTCAATGAGCAGTTCTTC.